Shown below are 14 T cell receptor beta chains from a single sample sequenced in a study of T cells after yellow fever vaccination. TCRdb re-analysed the 5' RACE reads in MiXCR, keeping a single row per CDR3 protein. The table shows about 160,000 distinct CDR3 sequences, with 9.3% occurring only once. Sequenced material: CD8+ T cells sorted from PBMCs, taken 45 days after the yellow fever booster vaccination. The receptors come from a man aged 18 to 30 who received the YFV17D yellow fever vaccine.

This clonotype has just a few counts. This sequence joins TRBV7-9 and TRBJ1-6, with D possibly TRBD1 on 5 matching bases. V shed 0 bases and J shed 9 bases, with 9 bases lying between them. The CDR3 sequence is 14 residues long. From germline, CDR1 is SEHNR and CDR2 FQNEAQ (reference sequence). The CDR3 nucleotides read TGTGCCAGCAGCTTAGCTCCAGGGTCTTCACCCCTCCACTTT. Amino acid sequence: CASSLAPGSSPLHF.

The chain has TRBV7-7 and TRBJ2-3; 8 nucleotides match TRBD2. J lost 3 bases, V lost 2 bases, and 4 bases had no gene match. The germline gives CDR1 SSHAT, CDR2 FNYEAQ (reference sequence). The CDR3 is 15 residues long. CDR3 sequence reads: CASSLRPGGTDTQYF. DNA for the CDR3: TGTGCCAGCAGCTTAAGACCGGGAGGGACAGATACGCAGTATTTT. Full variable domain (rest looked up from reference TRBV7-7 and TRBJ2-3): GAGVSQSPRYKVTKRGQDVTLRCDPISSHATLYWYQQALGQGPEFLTYFNYEAQPDKSGLPSDRFSAERPEGSISTLTIQRTEQRDSAMYRCASSLRPGGTDTQYFGPGTRLTVL.

This clonotype was observed many times. The chain is built from TRBV4-2 and TRBJ2-5; D is undetermined. V was shortened by 0 bases and J by 1 base, with 9 bases between the two germline ends. The CDR3 covers 15 residues. The germline V gene has CDR1 LGHNA and CDR2 YNFKEQ. CDR3 sequence reads: CASSQEARVQETQYF. Here the CDR3 DNA reads TGTGCCAGCAGCCAAGAAGCACGAGTCCAAGAGACCCAGTACTTC.

This clonotype was picked up a small number of times. The chain carries TRBV5-1 and TRBJ2-5, with TRBD2 matching 8 bases. CDR1 and CDR2 (germline): SGHRS, YFSETQ. Losses at the gene ends were 3 bases for V and 5 bases for J; bases not matched to a gene: 9. The CDR3 has 15 residues. CDR3 amino acids: CASSSLAGGEETQYF. The CDR3 nucleotides are TGCGCCAGCAGCTCCCTGGCGGGGGGTGAGGAGACCCAGTACTTC.

Only a few counts were recorded for this clonotype. The chain employs TRBV4-3 and TRBJ1-2, with D hard to call. The CDR3 has 15 amino acids. Looked up from germline, CDR1 is LGHNA and CDR2 is YSLEER. The ends were cut back, 4 bases at V and 2 bases at J, with 14 bases in the middle. The CDR3 sequence: CASSRDGGLNYGYTF. Here the CDR3 DNA reads TGCGCCAGCAGCCGAGACGGCGGACTGAACTATGGCTACACCTTC.

This clonotype was seen more than once but under ten times. The chain joins TRBV29-1 to TRBJ2-2, with D unresolved. Trimming took 1 base from V and 2 from J, leaving 20 bases between them. The CDR3 runs 18 residues. The V gene's germline CDR1 is SQVTM and CDR2 ANQGSEA. Written as DNA, the CDR3 is TGCAGCGTTGAAGTGTTCGATCCAATGAGGCAAAACACCGGGGAGCTGTTTTTT. It encodes CSVEVFDPMRQNTGELFF.

This clonotype was observed a few times. This rearrangement joins TRBV13 to TRBJ1-5, with D unresolved. Germline CDR1 reads PRHDT; CDR2 reads FYEKMQ (reference sequence). This CDR3 spans 16 amino acids. V was pared by 8 bases and J by 2 bases, with 19 bases between. The CDR3 loop reads CASCGVGHDCNQPQHF. As DNA, the CDR3 is TGTGCCAGCTGTGGTGTGGGTCACGATTGCAATCAGCCCCAGCATTTT. Supplemented by reference TRBV13 and TRBJ1-5, the full variable domain reads AAGVIQSPRHLIKEKRETATLKCYPIPRHDTVYWYQQGPGQDPQFLISFYEKMQSDKGSIPDRFSAQQFSDYHSELNMSSLELGDSALYFCASCGVGHDCNQPQHFGDGTRLSIL.

CDR3 nucleotide sequence: TGTGCCAGCACGTCGGGACGGGGCACTGAAGCTTTCTTT. This translates into CASTSGRGTEAFF. The chain recombines TRBV6-5 with TRBJ1-1; maybe TRBD1 (5 bases). Looked up from germline, CDR1 is MNHEY and CDR2 is SVGAGI. V was shortened by 7 bases and J by 4 bases, with 13 bases between the two germline ends. The CDR3 extends over 13 amino acids.

This clonotype was counted only a few times. The genes are TRBV7-8 and TRBJ2-7; D is possibly TRBD1 or TRBD2 (7 bases each). This CDR3 has 15 residues. The germline CDR1 and CDR2 sequences are SGHVS and FQNEAQ. V lost 0 bases and J lost 5, with 14 bases in between. CDR3 in DNA: TGTGCCAGCAGCTTAGCGTGGCAGGGGGGGAACGAGCAGTACTTC. This encodes CASSLAWQGGNEQYF.

The sample holds a few counts of this clonotype. The chain uses TRBV7-9 and TRBJ1-4; 8 bases line up with TRBD1. V dropped 5 bases and J dropped 1; count of bases not matched to a gene: 6. From germline, CDR1 is SEHNR and CDR2 FQNEAQ (reference sequence). The CDR3 is 16 residues long. DNA for the CDR3: TGTGCCAGCAGCACGACAGGGGTCCGAACTAATGAAAAACTGTTTTTT. It codes for CASSTTGVRTNEKLFF.

This clonotype showed up just a few times. V and J are TRBV20-1 and TRBJ1-2; 10 bases align to TRBD1. The J segment lost 2 bases and the V segment lost 3 bases, leaving 3 bases of the junction unmatched. Germline V lookup: CDR1 DFQATT, CDR2 SNEGSKA (reference sequence). There are 14 residues in the CDR3. The DNA of the CDR3 is TGCAGTGCTAGGAGGACAGGGGGAAACTATGGCTACACCTTC. Protein: CSARRTGGNYGYTF.

This clonotype was observed at least ten times. The V and J genes are TRBV7-2 and TRBJ2-3, with D possibly being TRBD2 (6 bases). This CDR3 is built from 13 residues. The germline V and J ends were trimmed by 5 bases and 4 bases, with 10 bases remaining between them. Per germline, CDR1 SGHTA and CDR2 FQGNSA. DNA for the CDR3: TGTGCCAGCAGCAAATGGGGGGCAGATACGCAGTATTTT. This encodes CASSKWGADTQYF.

This clonotype was recorded at least ten times. The rearrangement joins TRBV5-6 to TRBJ2-2, with 8 bases lining up with TRBD1. Trimming cost V 3 bases and J 3 bases; bases outside gene matches: 4. Germline CDR1 SGHDT, CDR2 YYEEEE. This CDR3 has 15 residues. CDR3 region: CASSSDREDTGELFF. The DNA of the CDR3 is TGTGCCAGCAGCTCGGACAGGGAAGACACCGGGGAGCTGTTTTTT. The whole variable domain, remainder taken from reference TRBV5-6 and TRBJ2-2, is DAGVTQSPTHLIKTRGQQVTLRCSPKSGHDTVSWYQQALGQGPQFIFQYYEEEERQRGNFPDRFSGHQFPNYSSELNVNALLLGDSALYLCASSSDREDTGELFFGEGSRLTVL.

This clonotype was observed a few times. This chain connects TRBV5-5 to TRBJ2-7; 8 bases agree with TRBD1. Germline V gene data show CDR1 as SGHKS and CDR2 as YYEKEE (reference sequence). V trimming: 4 bases; J trimming: 1 base; junction bases outside the gene matches: 4. CDR3 size: 14 residues. The CDR3 DNA is TGTGCCAGCAGCCCCTGGACAGGGTCCTACGAGCAGTACTTC. This translates into CASSPWTGSYEQYF.